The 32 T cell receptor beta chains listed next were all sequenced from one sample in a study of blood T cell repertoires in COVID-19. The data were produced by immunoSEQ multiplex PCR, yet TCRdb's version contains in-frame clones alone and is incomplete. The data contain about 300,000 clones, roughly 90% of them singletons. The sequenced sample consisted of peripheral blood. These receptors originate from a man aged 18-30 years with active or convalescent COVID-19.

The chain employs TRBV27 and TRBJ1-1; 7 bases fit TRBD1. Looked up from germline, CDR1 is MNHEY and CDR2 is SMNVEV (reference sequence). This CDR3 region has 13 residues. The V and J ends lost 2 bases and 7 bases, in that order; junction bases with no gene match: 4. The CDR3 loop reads CASSLGGGDEAFF. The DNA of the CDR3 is TGTGCCAGCAGTTTAGGAGGGGGCGATGAAGCTTTCTTT.

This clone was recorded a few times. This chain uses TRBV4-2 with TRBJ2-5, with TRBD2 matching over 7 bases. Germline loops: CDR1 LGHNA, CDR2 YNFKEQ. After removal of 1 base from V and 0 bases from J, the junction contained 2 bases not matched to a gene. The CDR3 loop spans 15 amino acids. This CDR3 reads CASSQGGRDQETQYF. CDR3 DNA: TGTGCCAGCAGCCAAGGGGGGAGGGACCAAGAGACCCAGTACTTC.

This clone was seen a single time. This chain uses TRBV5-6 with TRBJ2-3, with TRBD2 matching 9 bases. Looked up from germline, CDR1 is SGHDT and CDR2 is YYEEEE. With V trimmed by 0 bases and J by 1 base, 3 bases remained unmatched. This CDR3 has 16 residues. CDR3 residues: CASSLAREGGTDTQYF. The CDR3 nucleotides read TGTGCCAGCAGCTTGGCGCGGGAGGGAGGCACAGATACGCAGTATTTT.

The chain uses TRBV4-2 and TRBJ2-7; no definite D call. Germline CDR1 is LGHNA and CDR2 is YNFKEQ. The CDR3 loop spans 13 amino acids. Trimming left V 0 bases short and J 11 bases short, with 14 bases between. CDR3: CASSQEAHTAEYF. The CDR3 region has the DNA TGTGCCAGCAGCCAAGAGGCCCATACCGCGGAGTACTTC.

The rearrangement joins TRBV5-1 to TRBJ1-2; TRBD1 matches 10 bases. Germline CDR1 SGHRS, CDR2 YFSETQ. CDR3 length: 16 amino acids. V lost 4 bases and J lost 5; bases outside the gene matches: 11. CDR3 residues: CASSPDRGAGQYGYTF. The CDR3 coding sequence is TGCGCCAGCAGCCCGGACAGGGGGGCCGGACAATATGGCTACACCTTC.

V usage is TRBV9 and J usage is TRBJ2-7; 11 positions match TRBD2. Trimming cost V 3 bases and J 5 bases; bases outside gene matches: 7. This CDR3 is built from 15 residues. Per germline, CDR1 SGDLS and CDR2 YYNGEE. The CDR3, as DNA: TGTGCCAGCAGCGCGACTAGCGGGATAAGAGACGAGCAGTACTTC. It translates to CASSATSGIRDEQYF.

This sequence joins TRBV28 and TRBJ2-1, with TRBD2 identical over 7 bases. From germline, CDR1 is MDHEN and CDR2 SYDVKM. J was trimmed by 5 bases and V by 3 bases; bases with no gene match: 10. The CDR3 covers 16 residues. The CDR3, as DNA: TGTGCCAGCAGTTTGGGTACACTAGCGTTGGACAATGAGCAGTTCTTC. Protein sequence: CASSLGTLALDNEQFF.

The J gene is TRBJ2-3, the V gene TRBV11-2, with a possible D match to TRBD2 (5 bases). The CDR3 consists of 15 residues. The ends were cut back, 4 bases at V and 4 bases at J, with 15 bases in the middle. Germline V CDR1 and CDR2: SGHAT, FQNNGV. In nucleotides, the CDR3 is TGTGCCAGCAGCTCCCCCTATCGGGGTTCAGATACGCAGTATTTT. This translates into CASSSPYRGSDTQYF.

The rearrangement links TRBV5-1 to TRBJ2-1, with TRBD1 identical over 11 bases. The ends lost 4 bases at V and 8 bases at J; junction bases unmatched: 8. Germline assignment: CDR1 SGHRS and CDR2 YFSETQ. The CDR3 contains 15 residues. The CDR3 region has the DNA TGCGCCAGCAGCGAAGGGACAGGGGGTTCATATGAGCAGTTCTTC. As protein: CASSEGTGGSYEQFF.

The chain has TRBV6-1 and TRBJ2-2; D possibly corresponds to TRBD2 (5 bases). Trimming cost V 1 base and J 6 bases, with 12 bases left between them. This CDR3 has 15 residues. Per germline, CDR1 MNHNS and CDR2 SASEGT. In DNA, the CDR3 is TGTGCCAGCAGTGAAGTGCCAATCGGGGCCGGGGAGCTGTTTTTT. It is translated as CASSEVPIGAGELFF.

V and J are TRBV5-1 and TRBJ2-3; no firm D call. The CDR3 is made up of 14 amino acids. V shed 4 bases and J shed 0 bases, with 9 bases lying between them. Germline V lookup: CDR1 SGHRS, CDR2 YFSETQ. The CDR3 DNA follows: TGCGCCAGCAGCCGCCGACTCAGCACAGATACGCAGTATTTT. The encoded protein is CASSRRLSTDTQYF.

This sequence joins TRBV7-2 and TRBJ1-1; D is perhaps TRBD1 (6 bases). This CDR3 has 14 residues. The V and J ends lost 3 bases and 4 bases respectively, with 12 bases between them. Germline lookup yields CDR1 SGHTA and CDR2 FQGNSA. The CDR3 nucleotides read TGTGCCAGCAGCTTTACAGGGAGTGGCACTGAAGCTTTCTTT. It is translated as CASSFTGSGTEAFF.

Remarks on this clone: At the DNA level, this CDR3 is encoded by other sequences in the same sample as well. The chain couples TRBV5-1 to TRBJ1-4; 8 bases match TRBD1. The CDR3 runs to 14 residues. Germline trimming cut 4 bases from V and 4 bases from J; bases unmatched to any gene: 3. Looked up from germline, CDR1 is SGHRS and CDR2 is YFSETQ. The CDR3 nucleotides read TGCGCCAGCAGCCTCGGACAGGGTAATGAAAAACTGTTTTTT. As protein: CASSLGQGNEKLFF.

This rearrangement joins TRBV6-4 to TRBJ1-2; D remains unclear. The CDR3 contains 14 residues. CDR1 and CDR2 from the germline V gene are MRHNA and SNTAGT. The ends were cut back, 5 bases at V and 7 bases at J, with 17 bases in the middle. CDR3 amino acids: CASSPYSLGGGYTF. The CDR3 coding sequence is TGTGCCAGCAGTCCTTACAGTTTGGGAGGTGGCTACACCTTC.

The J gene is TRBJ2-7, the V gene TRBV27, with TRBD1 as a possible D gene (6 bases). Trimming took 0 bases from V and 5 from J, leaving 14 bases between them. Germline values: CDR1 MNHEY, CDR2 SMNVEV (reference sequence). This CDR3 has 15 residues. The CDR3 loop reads CASSLSNRDTNEQYF. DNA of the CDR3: TGTGCCAGCAGTTTATCGAACAGGGACACTAACGAGCAGTACTTC.

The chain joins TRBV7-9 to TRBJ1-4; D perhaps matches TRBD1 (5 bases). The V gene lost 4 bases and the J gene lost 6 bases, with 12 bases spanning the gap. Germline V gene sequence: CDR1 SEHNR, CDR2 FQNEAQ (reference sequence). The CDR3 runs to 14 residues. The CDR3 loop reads CASSSTRGDEKLFF. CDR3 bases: TGTGCCAGCAGCTCGACCCGGGGGGATGAAAAACTGTTTTTT.

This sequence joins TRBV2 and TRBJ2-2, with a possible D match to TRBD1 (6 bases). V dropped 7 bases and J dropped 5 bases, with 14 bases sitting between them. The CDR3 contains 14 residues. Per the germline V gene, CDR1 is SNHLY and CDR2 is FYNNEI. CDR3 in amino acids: CASIPWQGTGELFF. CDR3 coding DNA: TGTGCCAGCATCCCTTGGCAGGGGACCGGGGAGCTGTTTTTT.

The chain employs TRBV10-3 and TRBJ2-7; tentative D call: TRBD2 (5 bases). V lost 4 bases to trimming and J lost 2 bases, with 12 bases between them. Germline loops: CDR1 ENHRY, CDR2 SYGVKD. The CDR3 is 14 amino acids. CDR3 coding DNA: TGTGCCATCAGTGTTTCGGGGAAGCCCTACGAGCAGTACTTC. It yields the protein CAISVSGKPYEQYF.

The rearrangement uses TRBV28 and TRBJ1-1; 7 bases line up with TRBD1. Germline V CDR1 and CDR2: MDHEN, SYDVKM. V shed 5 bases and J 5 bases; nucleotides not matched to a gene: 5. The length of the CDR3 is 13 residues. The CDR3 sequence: CASSPTGVTEAFF. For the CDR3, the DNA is TGTGCCAGCAGTCCTACAGGGGTAACTGAAGCTTTCTTT. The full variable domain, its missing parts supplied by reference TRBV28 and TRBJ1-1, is DVKVTQSSRYLVKRTGEKVFLECVQDMDHENMFWYRQDPGLGLRLIYFSYDVKMKEKGDIPEGYSVSREKKERFSLILESASTNQTSMYLCASSPTGVTEAFFGQGTRLTVV.

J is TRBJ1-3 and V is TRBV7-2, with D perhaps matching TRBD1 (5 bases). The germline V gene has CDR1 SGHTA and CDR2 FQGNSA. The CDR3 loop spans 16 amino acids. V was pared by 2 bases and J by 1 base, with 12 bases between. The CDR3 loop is CASSLSAGPSGNTIYF. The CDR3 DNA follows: TGTGCCAGCAGCTTAAGCGCGGGGCCTTCTGGAAACACCATATATTTT.

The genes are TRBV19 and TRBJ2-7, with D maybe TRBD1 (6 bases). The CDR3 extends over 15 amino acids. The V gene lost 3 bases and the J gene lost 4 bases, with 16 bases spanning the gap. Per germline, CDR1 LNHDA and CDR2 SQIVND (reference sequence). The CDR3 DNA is TGTGCCAGTAGTATCACAGGGATAGGAGCTTACGAGCAGTACTTC. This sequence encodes CASSITGIGAYEQYF. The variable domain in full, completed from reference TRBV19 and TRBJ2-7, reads DGGITQSPKYLFRKEGQNVTLSCEQNLNHDAMYWYRQDPGQGLRLIYYSQIVNDFQKGDIAEGYSVSREKKESFPLTVTSAQKNPTAFYLCASSITGIGAYEQYFGPGTRLTVT.

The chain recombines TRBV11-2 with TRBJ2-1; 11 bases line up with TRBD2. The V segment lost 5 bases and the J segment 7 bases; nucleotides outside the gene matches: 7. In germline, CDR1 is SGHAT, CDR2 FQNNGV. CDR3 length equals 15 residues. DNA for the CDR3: TGTGCCAGCAGCAAACTAGCGGGAGAGTGGAATGAGCAGTTCTTC. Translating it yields CASSKLAGEWNEQFF.

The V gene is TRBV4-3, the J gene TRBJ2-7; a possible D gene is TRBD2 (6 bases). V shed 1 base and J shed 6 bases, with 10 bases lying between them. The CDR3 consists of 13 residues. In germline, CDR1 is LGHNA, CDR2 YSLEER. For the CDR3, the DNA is TGCGCCAGCAGCCAAGGGCGGGGCCTCGAGCAGTACTTC. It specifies CASSQGRGLEQYF.

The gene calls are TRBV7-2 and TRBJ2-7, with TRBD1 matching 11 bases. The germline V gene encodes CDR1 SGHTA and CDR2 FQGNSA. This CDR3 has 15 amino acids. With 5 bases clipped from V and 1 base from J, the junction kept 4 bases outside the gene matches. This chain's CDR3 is CASSAGQGASYEQYF. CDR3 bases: TGTGCCAGCAGCGCCGGACAGGGGGCTTCCTACGAGCAGTACTTC.

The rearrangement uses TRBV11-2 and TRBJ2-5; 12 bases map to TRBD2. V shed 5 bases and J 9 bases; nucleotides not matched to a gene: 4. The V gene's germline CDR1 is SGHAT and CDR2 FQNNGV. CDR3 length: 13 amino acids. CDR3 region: CASSAGLAGSQYF. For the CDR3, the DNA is TGTGCCAGCAGCGCTGGACTAGCGGGGTCCCAGTACTTC.

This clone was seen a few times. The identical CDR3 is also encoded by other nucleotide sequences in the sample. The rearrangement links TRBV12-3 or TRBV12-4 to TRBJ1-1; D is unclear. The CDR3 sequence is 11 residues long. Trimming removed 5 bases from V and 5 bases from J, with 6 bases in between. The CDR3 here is CASSRGTEAFF. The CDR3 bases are TGTGCCAGCAGTCGAGGAACTGAAGCTTTCTTT.

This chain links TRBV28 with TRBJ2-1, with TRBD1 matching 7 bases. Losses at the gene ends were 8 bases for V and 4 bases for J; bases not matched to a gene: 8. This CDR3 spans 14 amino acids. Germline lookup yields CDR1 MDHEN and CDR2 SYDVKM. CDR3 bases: TGTGCCAGCTCCCGGGACAGCTTGTACAATGAGCAGTTCTTC. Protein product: CASSRDSLYNEQFF.

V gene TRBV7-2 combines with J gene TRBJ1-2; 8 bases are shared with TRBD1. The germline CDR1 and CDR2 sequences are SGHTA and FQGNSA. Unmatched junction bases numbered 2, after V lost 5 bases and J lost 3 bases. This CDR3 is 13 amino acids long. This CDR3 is CASSPDRDYGYTF. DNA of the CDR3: TGTGCCAGCAGCCCGGACAGGGACTATGGCTACACCTTC.

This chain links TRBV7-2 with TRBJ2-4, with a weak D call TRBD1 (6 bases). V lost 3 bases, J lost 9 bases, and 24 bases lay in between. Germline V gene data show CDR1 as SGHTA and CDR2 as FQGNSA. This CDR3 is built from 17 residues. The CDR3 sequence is CASSFPQGLEHGGIQYF. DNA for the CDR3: TGTGCCAGCAGCTTCCCTCAGGGGCTAGAGCACGGCGGCATTCAGTACTTC.

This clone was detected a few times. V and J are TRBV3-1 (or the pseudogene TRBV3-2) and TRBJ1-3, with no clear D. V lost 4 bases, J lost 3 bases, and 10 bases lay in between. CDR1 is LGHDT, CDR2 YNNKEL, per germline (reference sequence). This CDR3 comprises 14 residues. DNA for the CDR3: TGTGCCAGCAGCCCTTCGACGGGTGGAAACACCATATATTTT. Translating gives CASSPSTGGNTIYF.

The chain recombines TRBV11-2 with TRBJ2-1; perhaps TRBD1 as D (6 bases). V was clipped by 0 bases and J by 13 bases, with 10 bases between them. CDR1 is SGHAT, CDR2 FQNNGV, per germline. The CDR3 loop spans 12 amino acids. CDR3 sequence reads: CASSLDLGTQFF. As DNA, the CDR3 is TGTGCCAGCAGCTTAGATCTAGGGACACAGTTCTTC. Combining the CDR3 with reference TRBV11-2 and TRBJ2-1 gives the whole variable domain EAGVAQSPRYKIIEKRQSVAFWCNPISGHATLYWYQQILGQGPKLLIQFQNNGVVDDSQLPKDRFSAERLKGVDSTLKIQPAKLEDSAVYLCASSLDLGTQFFGPGTRLTVL.

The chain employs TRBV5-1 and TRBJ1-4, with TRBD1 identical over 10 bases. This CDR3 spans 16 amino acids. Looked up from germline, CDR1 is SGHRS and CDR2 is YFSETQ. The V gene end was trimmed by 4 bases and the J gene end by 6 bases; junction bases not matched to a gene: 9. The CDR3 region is CASSPSPGTGDEKLFF. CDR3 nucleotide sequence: TGCGCCAGCAGCCCAAGTCCCGGGACAGGGGATGAAAAACTGTTTTTT. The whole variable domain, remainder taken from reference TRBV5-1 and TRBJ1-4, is KAGVTQTPRYLIKTRGQQVTLSCSPISGHRSVSWYQQTPGQGLQFLFEYFSETQRNKGNFPGRFSGRQFSNSRSEMNVSTLELGDSALYLCASSPSPGTGDEKLFFGSGTQLSVL.